The 8 T cell receptor beta chains reported below all come from one sample, sequenced in a study of blood T cell repertoires in COVID-19. TCRdb keeps only in-frame clones here, not all; method: immunoSEQ multiplex PCR. The sample has 75,000 to 90,000 clones, 91% seen once. The sequenced material came from peripheral blood. These receptors all stem from a woman in her forties or fifties in a cohort sampled during active COVID-19.

This chain connects TRBV2 to TRBJ1-2; 8 bases match TRBD1. Germline CDR1 SNHLY, CDR2 FYNNEI. The V and J ends lost 6 bases and 3 bases, in that order; junction bases with no gene match: 6. The CDR3 spans 14 residues. This chain's CDR3 is CASSRQGPYYGYTF. The CDR3 nucleotides read TGTGCCAGCAGCCGACAGGGGCCGTACTATGGCTACACCTTC. The whole variable domain, filled in from reference TRBV2 and TRBJ1-2, reads EPEVTQTPSHQVTQMGQEVILRCVPISNHLYFYWYRQILGQKVEFLVSFYNNEISEKSEIFDDQFSVERPDGSNFTLKIRSTKLEDSAMYFCASSRQGPYYGYTFGSGTRLTVV.

This clone was seen a handful of times. This sequence joins TRBV6-6 and TRBJ2-7; D is uncertain. Per germline, CDR1 MNHNY and CDR2 SVGAGI (reference sequence). CDR3 size: 12 residues. V shed 6 bases and J shed 2 bases, with 8 bases lying between them. This CDR3 is CASRSSTYEQYF. The CDR3 nucleotides are TGTGCCAGCAGATCAAGCACCTACGAGCAGTACTTC.

CDR3 coding DNA: TGTGCCAGCAGCGATCGGGCGACAGGCTACTCCGAGAACACCGGGGAGCTGTTTTTT. Translating gives CASSDRATGYSENTGELFF. The gene calls are TRBV14 and TRBJ2-2; a weak D match, TRBD1 (6 bases). CDR3 size: 19 residues. V lost 5 bases to trimming and J lost 1 base, with 23 bases between them. The germline CDR1 and CDR2 sequences are SGHDN and FVKESK.

The J gene is TRBJ1-1, the V gene TRBV7-8; D is possibly TRBD1 (5 bases). V dropped 7 bases and J dropped 2 bases, with 17 bases sitting between them. The CDR3 totals 15 residues. Germline-derived CDR1 and CDR2 are SGHVS and FQNEAQ. The CDR3 region has the DNA TGTGCCAGCATCCCTACACGGACACTCAACACTGAAGCTTTCTTT. Its protein is CASIPTRTLNTEAFF.

The V and J genes are TRBV19 and TRBJ2-5, with 8 bases fitting TRBD1. The CDR3 is made up of 15 amino acids. Germline assignment: CDR1 LNHDA and CDR2 SQIVND (reference sequence). V shed 5 bases, J shed 5 bases, and the junction held 10 bases outside the gene matches. CDR3 loop: CASSDGQAGGETQYF. The CDR3 DNA reads TGTGCCAGTAGTGATGGACAGGCAGGGGGCGAGACCCAGTACTTC.

This chain connects TRBV10-2 to TRBJ1-2; unclear D gene. Trimming removed 0 bases at V and 4 bases at J, with 12 bases between. CDR1 WSHSY and CDR2 SAAADI come from the germline V gene. CDR3 length: 15 amino acids. The CDR3 loop is CASSESVLRVYGYTF. CDR3 in DNA: TGCGCCAGCAGTGAGTCGGTTCTACGAGTCTATGGCTACACCTTC.

The rearrangement links TRBV7-9 to TRBJ2-1, with D maybe TRBD2 (6 bases). CDR3 length equals 15 residues. Germline assignment: CDR1 SEHNR and CDR2 FQNEAQ (reference sequence). Trimming stripped 2 bases from V and 0 bases from J, with 8 bases between. This chain's CDR3 is CASSLFGGSYNEQFF. CDR3 coding DNA: TGTGCCAGCAGCTTATTCGGGGGCTCCTACAATGAGCAGTTCTTC.

V usage is TRBV5-1 and J usage is TRBJ2-7, with 7 bases matching TRBD1. The CDR3 consists of 16 residues. The germline gives CDR1 SGHRS, CDR2 YFSETQ. The V gene end was trimmed by 2 bases and the J gene end by 8 bases; junction bases not matched to a gene: 16. CDR3 amino acids: CASSFMSRDSLGKQYF. The CDR3 bases are TGCGCCAGCAGCTTTATGAGCCGGGACAGCCTTGGAAAGCAGTACTTC.